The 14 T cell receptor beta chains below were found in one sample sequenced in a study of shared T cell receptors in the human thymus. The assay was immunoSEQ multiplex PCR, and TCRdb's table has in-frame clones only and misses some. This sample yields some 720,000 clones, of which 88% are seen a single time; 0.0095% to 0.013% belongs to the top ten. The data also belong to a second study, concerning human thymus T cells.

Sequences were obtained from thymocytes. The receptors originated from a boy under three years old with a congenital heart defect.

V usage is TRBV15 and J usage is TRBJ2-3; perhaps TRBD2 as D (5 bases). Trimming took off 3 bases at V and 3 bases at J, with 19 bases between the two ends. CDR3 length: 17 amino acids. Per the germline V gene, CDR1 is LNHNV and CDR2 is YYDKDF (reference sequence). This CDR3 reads CATSRGPGGSRTDTQYF. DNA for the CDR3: TGTGCCACCAGCAGGGGCCCGGGTGGGAGTAGGACAGATACGCAGTATTTT.

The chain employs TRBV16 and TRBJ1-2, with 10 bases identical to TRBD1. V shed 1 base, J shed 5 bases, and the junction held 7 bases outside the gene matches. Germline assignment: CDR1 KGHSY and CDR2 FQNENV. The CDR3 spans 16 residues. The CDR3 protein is CASSQFFGTGDYGYTF. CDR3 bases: TGTGCCAGCAGCCAATTTTTCGGGACAGGGGATTATGGCTACACCTTC.

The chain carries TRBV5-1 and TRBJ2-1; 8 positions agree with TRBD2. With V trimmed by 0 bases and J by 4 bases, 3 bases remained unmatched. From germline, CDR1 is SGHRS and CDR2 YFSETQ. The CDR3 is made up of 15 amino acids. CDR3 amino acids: CASSLGTSTYNEQFF. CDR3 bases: TGCGCCAGCAGCTTGGGGACTAGCACTTACAATGAGCAGTTCTTC.

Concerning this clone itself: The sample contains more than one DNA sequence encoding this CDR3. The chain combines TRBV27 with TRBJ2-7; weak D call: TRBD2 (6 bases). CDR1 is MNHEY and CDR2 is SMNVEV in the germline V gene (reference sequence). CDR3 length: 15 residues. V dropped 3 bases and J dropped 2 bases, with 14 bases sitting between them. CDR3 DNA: TGTGCCAGCAGTTTCCTAGCCGGAGGGCCCTACGAGCAGTACTTC. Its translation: CASSFLAGGPYEQYF.

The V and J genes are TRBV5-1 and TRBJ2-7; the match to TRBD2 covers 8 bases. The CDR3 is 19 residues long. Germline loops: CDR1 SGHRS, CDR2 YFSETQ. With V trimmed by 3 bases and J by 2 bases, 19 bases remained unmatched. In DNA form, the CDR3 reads TGCGCCAGCAGCTCCCCCCCGGGAAGGAGCGGGAGAGCCACCTACGAGCAGTACTTC. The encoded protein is CASSSPPGRSGRATYEQYF.

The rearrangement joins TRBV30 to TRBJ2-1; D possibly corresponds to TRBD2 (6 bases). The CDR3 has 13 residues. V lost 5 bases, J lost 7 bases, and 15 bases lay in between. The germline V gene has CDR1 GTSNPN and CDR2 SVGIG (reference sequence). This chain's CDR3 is CAWDFQRENEQFF. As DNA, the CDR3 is TGTGCCTGGGACTTCCAACGGGAGAATGAGCAGTTCTTC. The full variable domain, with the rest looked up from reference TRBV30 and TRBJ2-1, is SQTIHQWPATLVQPVGSPLSLECTVEGTSNPNLYWYRQAAGRGLQLLFYSVGIGQISSEVPQNLSASRPQDRQFILSSKKLLLSDSGFYLCAWDFQRENEQFFGPGTRLTVL.

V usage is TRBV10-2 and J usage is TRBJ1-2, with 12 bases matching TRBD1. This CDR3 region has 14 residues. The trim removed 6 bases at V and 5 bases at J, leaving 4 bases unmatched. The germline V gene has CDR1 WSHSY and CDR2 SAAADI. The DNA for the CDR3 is TGCGCCAGCAGAGGGGACAGGGGGCCTTATGGCTACACCTTC. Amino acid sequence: CASRGDRGPYGYTF.

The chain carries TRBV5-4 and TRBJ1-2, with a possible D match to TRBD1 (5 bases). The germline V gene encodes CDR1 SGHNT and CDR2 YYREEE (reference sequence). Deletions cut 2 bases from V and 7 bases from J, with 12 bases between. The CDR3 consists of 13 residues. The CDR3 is CASSFREKGGYTF. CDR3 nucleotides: TGTGCCAGCAGCTTCAGGGAAAAGGGTGGCTACACCTTC.

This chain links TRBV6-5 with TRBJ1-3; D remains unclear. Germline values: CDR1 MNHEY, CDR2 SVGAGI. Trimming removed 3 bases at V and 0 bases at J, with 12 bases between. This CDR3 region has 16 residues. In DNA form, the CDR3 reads TGTGCCAGCAGTTATACGACATACCCCTCTGGAAACACCATATATTTT. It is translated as CASSYTTYPSGNTIYF.

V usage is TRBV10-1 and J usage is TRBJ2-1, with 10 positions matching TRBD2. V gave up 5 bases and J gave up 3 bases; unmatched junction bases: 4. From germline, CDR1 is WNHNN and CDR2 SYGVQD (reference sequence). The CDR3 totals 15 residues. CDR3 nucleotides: TGCGCCAGCAGTCGATTAGCGGGAGGCTACAATGAGCAGTTCTTC. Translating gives CASSRLAGGYNEQFF.

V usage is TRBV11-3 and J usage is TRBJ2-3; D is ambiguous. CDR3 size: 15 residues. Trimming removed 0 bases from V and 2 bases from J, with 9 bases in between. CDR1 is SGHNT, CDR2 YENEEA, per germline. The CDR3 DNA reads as TGTGCCAGCAGCTTAGATCGCGAACCCACAGATACGCAGTATTTT. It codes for CASSLDREPTDTQYF. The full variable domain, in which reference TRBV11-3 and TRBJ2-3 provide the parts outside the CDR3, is EAGVVQSPRYKIIEKKQPVAFWCNPISGHNTLYWYLQNLGQGPELLIRYENEEAVDDSQLPKDRFSAERLKGVDSTLKIQPAELGDSAVYLCASSLDREPTDTQYFGPGTRLTVL.

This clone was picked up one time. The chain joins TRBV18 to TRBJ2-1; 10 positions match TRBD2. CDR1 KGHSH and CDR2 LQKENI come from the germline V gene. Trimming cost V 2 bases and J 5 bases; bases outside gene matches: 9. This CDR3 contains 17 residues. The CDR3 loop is CASSPGKREGRHNEQFF. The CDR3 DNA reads TGTGCCAGCTCACCAGGCAAGCGGGAGGGCCGTCACAATGAGCAGTTCTTC. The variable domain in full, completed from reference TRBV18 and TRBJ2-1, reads NAGVMQNPRHLVRRRGQEARLRCSPMKGHSHVYWYRQLPEEGLKFMVYLQKENIIDESGMPKERFSAEFPKEGPSILRIQQVVRGDSAAYFCASSPGKREGRHNEQFFGPGTRLTVL.

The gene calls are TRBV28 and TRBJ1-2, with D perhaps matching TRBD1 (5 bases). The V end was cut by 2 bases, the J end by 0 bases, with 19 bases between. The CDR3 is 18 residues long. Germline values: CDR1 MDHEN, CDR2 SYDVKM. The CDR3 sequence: CASSLELWGRAPNYGYTF. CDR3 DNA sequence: TGTGCCAGCAGTTTAGAGCTCTGGGGGAGGGCCCCTAACTATGGCTACACCTTC.

DNA of the CDR3: TGTGCCAGTAGTATTTCCCCCCCTCCCCCGATACTAGATCGCTTCTACAATGAGCAGTTCTTC. Translating it yields CASSISPPPPILDRFYNEQFF. This chain joins TRBV19 and TRBJ2-1; the D gene is possibly TRBD2 (5 bases). Germline V gene lookup returns CDR1 LNHDA and CDR2 SQIVND (reference sequence). V shed 3 bases and J shed 3 bases, with 30 bases lying between them. The CDR3 runs 21 residues.